Sequencing of this TCR beta chain was carried out in a study of cytomegalovirus exposure and HLA in healthy donors. Regarding the study as a whole: Earlier analysis found most TCR beta V segments productive about 90% or about 30% of the time. The authors assumed roughly uniform sequencing depth across donors for presence/absence analyses.

Both 60 Vbeta primers and 13 Jbeta primers went into the PCR. Method: immunoSEQ multiplex PCR; TCRdb's copy keeps in-frame clones and lacks some. Here the sample spans a few hundred thousand clones, approximately 82% being singletons. Only a few counts were recorded for this clone. Its specificity is unknown. Germline loops: CDR1 LGHNA, CDR2 YNFKEQ. V was clipped by 3 bases and J by 8 bases, with 7 bases between them. This CDR3 has 12 residues. Healthy people donating bone marrow made up the donors. Sequencing was carried out using PBMCs. This clonotype originated in a woman aged 45-65 years in good health and CMV-seropositive. The gene calls are TRBV4-2 and TRBJ1-4; D not certain. CDR3 protein: CASSHSVEKLFF. CDR3 bases: TGTGCCAGCAGCCATAGCGTAGAAAAACTGTTTTTT.